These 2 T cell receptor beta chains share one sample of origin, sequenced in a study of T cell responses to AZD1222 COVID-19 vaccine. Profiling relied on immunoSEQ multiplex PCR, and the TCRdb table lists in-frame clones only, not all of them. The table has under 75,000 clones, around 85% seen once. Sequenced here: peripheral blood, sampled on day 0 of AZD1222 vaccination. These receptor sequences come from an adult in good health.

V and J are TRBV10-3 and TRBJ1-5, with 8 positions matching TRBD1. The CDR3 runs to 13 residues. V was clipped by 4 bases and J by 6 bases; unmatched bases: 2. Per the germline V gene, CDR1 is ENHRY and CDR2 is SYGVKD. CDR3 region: CAISGTGGQPQHF. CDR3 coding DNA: TGTGCCATCAGTGGAACAGGGGGTCAGCCCCAGCATTTT.

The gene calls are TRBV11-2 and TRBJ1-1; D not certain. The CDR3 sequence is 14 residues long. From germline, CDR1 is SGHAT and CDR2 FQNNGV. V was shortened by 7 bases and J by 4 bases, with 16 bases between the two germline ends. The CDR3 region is CASTPVGGGTEAFF. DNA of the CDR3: TGTGCCAGCACCCCTGTGGGCGGTGGCACTGAAGCTTTCTTT.